This section outlines one TCR beta chain sequence together with its context. Generated by immunoSEQ multiplex PCR, the TCRdb table keeps only in-frame clones and is missing some. The top ten hold about 5% of the sample, which has 4,500 to 5,000 clones, roughly 30% seen once. Germline V gives CDR1 LNHDA, CDR2 SQIVND (reference sequence). This CDR3 has 14 residues. V lost 6 bases to trimming and J lost 0 bases, with 8 bases between them. The sample is drawn from a study of T cells in localized non-small cell lung cancer. This chain joins TRBV19 and TRBJ1-4, with D hard to call. This specimen was lung tumor tissue, taken before any cancer treatment. The clonotype was recovered from a man aged 40-75 years with stage III squamous cell lung carcinoma. CDR3 in DNA: TGTGCCAGTAGAGAACGGACAACTAATGAAAAACTGTTTTTT. As protein: CASRERTTNEKLFF.